The rows below give T cell receptor beta chains drawn from one sample of a study of cytomegalovirus exposure and HLA in healthy donors. TCRdb's copy holds only in-frame clones and misses some; the assay was immunoSEQ multiplex PCR. The sample shows approximately 150,000 clones, around 80% of them seen only once. Sequenced material: PBMCs. These receptors were taken from a man in his forties in good health and CMV-seropositive. Both conserved end residues are part of each CDR3. D genes are given only for firm matches. A clone size is listed for some rows: how often the clone was seen (once, few, many), or a class if it is expanded.

cdr3_nt,cdr3_aa,v_call,d_call,j_call,clone_size
TGTGCCAGCAGTCCCGGGACAGGGGAGGCTTTCTTT,CASSPGTGEAFF,TRBV27,TRBD1,TRBJ1-1,once
TGCGCCAGCAGCTGGGGGACAGGCTCTAATGAAAAACTGTTTTTT,CASSWGTGSNEKLFF,TRBV5-1,TRBD1,TRBJ1-4,.
TGCGCCAGCAGGGTTAGCGGGAGCCGCTCCTACGAGCAGTACTTC,CASRVSGSRSYEQYF,TRBV5-1,TRBD2,TRBJ2-7,once
TGCGCCAGCAGTGAGTCAATTGGGACAGGCGAAAAACTGTTTTTT,CASSESIGTGEKLFF,TRBV10-1,TRBD1,TRBJ1-4,.
TGTGCCAGCAGTCCCTCGGTCCGGACTAGCGGGAGGGACGAGCAGTACTTC,CASSPSVRTSGRDEQYF,TRBV28,TRBD2,TRBJ2-7,.
TGTGCCAGCAGTGCGGGGAGCTCCTACGAGCAGTACTTC,CASSAGSSYEQYF,TRBV6-1,.,TRBJ2-7,.
TGCGCCAGCAGCCTTCTACCCGACCGGACTAGCCAGCAGTTCTTC,CASSLLPDRTSQQFF,TRBV5-1,TRBD2,TRBJ2-1,.
TGTGCCAGCAGTTTAGGGAGACTATACAATGAGCAGTTCTTC,CASSLGRLYNEQFF,TRBV27,.,TRBJ2-1,.
TGCGCCAGCAGCCAAGACTGGGGGGGGGAAAATTCACCCCTCCACTTT,CASSQDWGGENSPLHF,TRBV4-3,.,TRBJ1-6,.
TGTGCCAGCTCACCGGACAGGGGGCCCTCACCCCTCCACTTT,CASSPDRGPSPLHF,TRBV18,TRBD1,TRBJ1-6,.
TGTGCCAGCAGCTTAGTATTAGGGGGACCCAGTAATGAAAAACTGTTTTTT,CASSLVLGGPSNEKLFF,TRBV11-2,.,TRBJ1-4,.
TGCGCCAGCAGCGGTGATGGCCAGAACAATGAGCAGTTCTTC,CASSGDGQNNEQFF,TRBV5-1,.,TRBJ2-1,.
TGTGCCAGCAGCCCCCGTGGGGGACAGGGATCCTACGAGCAGTACTTC,CASSPRGGQGSYEQYF,TRBV7-2,TRBD1,TRBJ2-7,.
TGTGCCAGCAGTTCGGGGTCTGGCTACACCTTC,CASSSGSGYTF,TRBV28,.,TRBJ1-2,.
TGTGCCAGCAGCTTAGGACAGGGGGCCAACGAGCAGTACTTC,CASSLGQGANEQYF,TRBV5-6,TRBD1,TRBJ2-7,few
TGTGCCAGCACCGAACAGGGGAGGTCCTACGAGCAGTACTTC,CASTEQGRSYEQYF,TRBV28,.,TRBJ2-7,.
TGTGCCAGCAGCTTCGGGAGGAGCTCCTACGAGCAGTACTTC,CASSFGRSSYEQYF,TRBV5-4,TRBD2,TRBJ2-7,.
TGCGCCAGCAGCCCCATTCAGACGAACACCGGGGAGCTGTTTTTT,CASSPIQTNTGELFF,TRBV5-1,.,TRBJ2-2,once
TGTGCCTGGACGGGATTGTCAGATGAAAAACTGTTTTTT,CAWTGLSDEKLFF,TRBV30,.,TRBJ1-4,.
TGTGCCAGTAGTATGACTAGCGGACCAGATACGCAGTATTTT,CASSMTSGPDTQYF,TRBV19,TRBD2,TRBJ2-3,.
TGTGCCAGCTCACCTGAAAGGACAAGCCTTAATTCACCCCTCCACTTT,CASSPERTSLNSPLHF,TRBV18,.,TRBJ1-6,.
TGTGCCAGCAGTTACTCGGGGGGGGCCTACTATGGCTACACCTTC,CASSYSGGAYYGYTF,TRBV6-5,.,TRBJ1-2,few
TGTGCCACCCAACGGACAGGGCAGAATGAAAAACTGTTTTTT,CATQRTGQNEKLFF,TRBV10-3,TRBD1,TRBJ1-4,.
TGTGCCAGCAGCCAAGAGGAAGGGCTAGCGGGGAACAATGAGCAGTTCTTC,CASSQEEGLAGNNEQFF,TRBV4-2,TRBD2,TRBJ2-1,.
TGTGCCAGCAGCTTGGCCGGGACAGGGGGCATCTACGAGCAGTACTTC,CASSLAGTGGIYEQYF,TRBV5-4,TRBD1,TRBJ2-7,.
TGTGCCAGCAGTGCCCAATCAGGGGGCTACACCTTC,CASSAQSGGYTF,TRBV28,.,TRBJ1-2,few
TGTTCCACCCTACTTCTTCTTAGCGGAACCTACAATGAGCAGTTCTTC,CSTLLLLSGTYNEQFF,TRBV7-9,.,TRBJ2-1,.
TGTGCCAGCAGCTTAGTGGGCAGCTACTATGGCTACACCTTC,CASSLVGSYYGYTF,TRBV7-8,.,TRBJ1-2,.
TGTGCCAGCAGCTTAGCGGACGCTAGCGGGTTTTCAGATACGCAGTATTTT,CASSLADASGFSDTQYF,TRBV7-9,TRBD2,TRBJ2-3,.
TGTGCCAGCAGCTTAGCCAGGGGGGCCCCCTACAATGAGCAGTTCTTC,CASSLARGAPYNEQFF,TRBV13,.,TRBJ2-1,.
TGTGCCAGCAGCTTAGAGTTTGCTCGGGATGAGCAGTACTTC,CASSLEFARDEQYF,TRBV11-2,.,TRBJ2-7,.
TGCAGCGTTGTAAGTCTGGACAGGAGGAATGAGCAGTTCTTC,CSVVSLDRRNEQFF,TRBV29-1,TRBD1,TRBJ2-1,.
TGTGCCAGCAGCGCCTCGGGTAGAGCCTGGACAGATACGCAGTATTTT,CASSASGRAWTDTQYF,TRBV9,.,TRBJ2-3,.
TGCGCCAGCAGCCACCGACTAGCGGATGTGTGGGGGGGGTCCTACGAGCAGTACTTC,CASSHRLADVWGGSYEQYF,TRBV5-1,TRBD2,TRBJ2-7,.
TGTGCCAGCAGCGTAGGGACCACTAGTGAGCAGTTCTTC,CASSVGTTSEQFF,TRBV9,.,TRBJ2-1,.
TGCGCCAGCAGTGGGGGACAGGGAGCCGGGGAGCTGTTTTTT,CASSGGQGAGELFF,TRBV10-2,TRBD1,TRBJ2-2,.
TGTGCCAGCAGCTTGAACTACGTGAACACCGGGGAGCTGTTTTTT,CASSLNYVNTGELFF,TRBV5-6,.,TRBJ2-2,.
TGTGCCAGCAGCCCGGGGTACAATGAAAAACTGTTTTTT,CASSPGYNEKLFF,TRBV11-2,.,TRBJ1-4,.
TGTGCCTGGAGTACGTACAGGGAACCCCATAGCAATCAGCCCCAGCATTTT,CAWSTYREPHSNQPQHF,TRBV30,.,TRBJ1-5,.
TGTGCCAGTAGTTTTGCGGGAGGCCCGTACGAGCAGTACTTC,CASSFAGGPYEQYF,TRBV19,TRBD2,TRBJ2-7,.
TGTGCCAGCAGGATACTAGCGGGAGGTACCATGGACAATGAGCAGTTCTTC,CASRILAGGTMDNEQFF,TRBV2,TRBD2,TRBJ2-1,.
TGTGCCAGCAGTGACAGGCCTCAGGGGGAAGCTTTCTTT,CASSDRPQGEAFF,TRBV6-4,.,TRBJ1-1,.
TGTGCCAGCCAGGTGGGAGCTAATGAAAAACTGTTTTTT,CASQVGANEKLFF,TRBV6-1,.,TRBJ1-4,.
TGTGCCAGCCGGGGTCCACAGGGATGGAATGAAAAACTGTTTTTT,CASRGPQGWNEKLFF,TRBV2,.,TRBJ1-4,.
TGTGCCAGCAGTCCTGGGGGGGCCTACGAGCAGTACTTC,CASSPGGAYEQYF,TRBV27,TRBD2,TRBJ2-7,.
TGTGCCAGCAGTGATCAGGGACAGGGGTACGAGCAGTACTTC,CASSDQGQGYEQYF,TRBV2,TRBD1,TRBJ2-7,.
TGCGCCAGCAGCCAAGACCCGGGACAAATCTACGAGCAGTACTTC,CASSQDPGQIYEQYF,TRBV4-3,.,TRBJ2-7,.
TGTGCCAGCAGTATTAGGGCTAGCGGGAGGCCCAGGGACAATGAGCAGTTCTTC,CASSIRASGRPRDNEQFF,TRBV27,TRBD2,TRBJ2-1,.
TGTGCCAGCAGAGGACAGGTTAATGAAAAACTGTTTTTT,CASRGQVNEKLFF,TRBV28,TRBD1,TRBJ1-4,once
TGTGCCAGCAGCCCGAGACTAGTGACAAACACCGGGGAGCTGTTTTTT,CASSPRLVTNTGELFF,TRBV7-6,.,TRBJ2-2,.
TGTGCCAGCAGTTCTAGCGGGGGGGCAGATACGCAGTATTTT,CASSSSGGADTQYF,TRBV6-6,TRBD2,TRBJ2-3,.
TGTGCCAGCAGGCGCAGGGGTCAAGAGACCCAGTACTTC,CASRRRGQETQYF,TRBV28,.,TRBJ2-5,.